This TCR beta chain came from a study of shared clonotypes between healthy human individuals. Study details: The study used three CD4 naive, three CD4 memory, two CD8 naive and one CD8 memory plate per donor.

Study-wide results and caveats: Relative to memory subsets, naive subsets generally showed larger estimated richness.

Details on this clone: Its matching antigen is unknown.

Naive CD8 populations comprised CD45RO-negative cells positively selected for CCR7, excluding terminally differentiated effector memory CD45RA+ cells. Profiled with immunoSEQ multiplex PCR; TCRdb holds only in-frame clones, not every one. The profile covers roughly 650,000 clones, with 95% to 96% appearing a single time and roughly 0.12% taken by the ten largest. The germline V gene has CDR1 SGHAT and CDR2 FQNNGV. The trim removed 6 bases at V and 5 bases at J, leaving 2 bases unmatched. The CDR3 has 13 amino acids. V and J are TRBV11-2 and TRBJ2-2, with TRBD1 identical over 8 bases. Sequenced material: naive CD8+ T cells sorted from blood. This receptor was taken from a woman in her twenties or thirties in good health. The CDR3: CASRTGVTGELFF. CDR3 coding DNA: TGTGCCAGCAGGACAGGGGTTACCGGGGAGCTGTTTTTT. Full variable domain (missing parts from reference TRBV11-2 and TRBJ2-2): EAGVAQSPRYKIIEKRQSVAFWCNPISGHATLYWYQQILGQGPKLLIQFQNNGVVDDSQLPKDRFSAERLKGVDSTLKIQPAKLEDSAVYLCASRTGVTGELFFGEGSRLTVL.